A single sample is the source of the 3 T cell receptor beta chains below, sequenced in a study of shared clonotypes between healthy human individuals. The protocol was immunoSEQ multiplex PCR, while the TCRdb copy is restricted to in-frame clones and leaves out a portion. The sample contains about 1.1 million clones, around 78% of which appear only once. Sequenced material: memory CD4+ T cells from PBMCs. Stated subset: CD45RA-negative fraction. These receptors all come from a man between 18 and 29 years old in good health. Some clones in this sample may be carry-over from other donors' samples.

The genes are TRBV5-1 and TRBJ1-4; 8 bases are shared with TRBD1. This CDR3 is built from 14 residues. Germline V gene sequence: CDR1 SGHRS, CDR2 YFSETQ. The trim removed 3 bases at V and 8 bases at J, leaving 6 bases unmatched. CDR3 sequence reads: CASSYGQGSEKLFF. The DNA for the CDR3 is TGCGCCAGCAGCTATGGACAGGGAAGCGAAAAACTGTTTTTT.

The gene calls are TRBV5-4 and TRBJ2-3, with TRBD2 matching 7 bases. The CDR3 consists of 17 residues. With 2 bases clipped from V and 0 bases from J, the junction kept 9 bases outside the gene matches. Germline V lookup: CDR1 SGHNT, CDR2 YYREEE (reference sequence). The DNA of the CDR3 is TGTGCCAGCAGCTTTAAAAGCGGGGCTTCGAGCACAGATACGCAGTATTTT. Its protein product is CASSFKSGASSTDTQYF.

About this clone: The same CDR3 is also encoded by other DNA sequences in this sample. The chain is built from TRBV7-9 and TRBJ1-4, with TRBD1 matching over 8 bases. Germline CDR1 SEHNR, CDR2 FQNEAQ (reference sequence). This CDR3 spans 14 amino acids. J gave up 8 bases and V 4 bases, and 6 bases lay outside the gene matches. The CDR3 protein is CASSYDRGGEKLFF. CDR3 bases: TGTGCCAGCAGCTATGACAGGGGAGGGGAAAAACTGTTTTTT.